This note documents a single T cell receptor beta chain sequence. Its antigen is unknown. The study pooled second doses at about 4 or about 12 weeks. The data belong to a study of T cell responses to AZD1222 COVID-19 vaccine. Study-wide results and caveats: The peak T cell response came first, and repertoires were sampled only after it. Spike-specific TCR breadth and depth grew following two AZD1222 doses. White British ancestry dominated among donors, who included more females, and clonal diversity was possibly underestimated.

Some clones are missing from TCRdb's copy, which holds only in-frame ones; the method was immunoSEQ multiplex PCR. Of about 120,000 clones in the sample, about 85% are singletons; the top ten hold about 3%. CDR3 length equals 14 residues. Trimming removed 6 bases from V and 5 bases from J; junction bases left unmatched: 9. CDR1 and CDR2 from the germline V gene are MNHEY and SMNVEV (reference sequence). The origin of this receptor is an adult who received the AZD1222 COVID-19 vaccine. This chain uses TRBV27 with TRBJ1-2; 7 bases map to TRBD1. The specimen was peripheral blood, collected 28 days after the second AZD1222 dose. The CDR3 loop is CASRARQGPYGYTF. The CDR3 DNA is TGTGCCAGCAGGGCCCGACAGGGCCCTTATGGCTACACCTTC.